Sequencing of this TCR beta chain was carried out in a study of T cell changes during pregnancy in multiple sclerosis. This table comes from immunoSEQ multiplex PCR, and its TCRdb copy is limited to in-frame clones, with some not included. The sample consists of some 87,000 clones, approximately 92% of them appearing once. The V end lost 5 bases, the J end lost 1 base, and 6 bases lay between the germline ends. This CDR3 is 13 amino acids long. The germline CDR1 and CDR2 sequences are MNHEY and SMNVEV (reference sequence). This clone was recorded only once. V is TRBV27 and J is TRBJ1-3; tentative D call: TRBD1 (6 bases). The material sequenced was peripheral blood, taken in the first trimester of pregnancy. This clonotype originated in a female donor with multiple sclerosis, enrolled in a pregnancy study. The CDR3: CASSQGSGNTIYF. The CDR3 DNA sequence: TGTGCCAGCAGTCAGGGGTCTGGAAACACCATATATTTT.